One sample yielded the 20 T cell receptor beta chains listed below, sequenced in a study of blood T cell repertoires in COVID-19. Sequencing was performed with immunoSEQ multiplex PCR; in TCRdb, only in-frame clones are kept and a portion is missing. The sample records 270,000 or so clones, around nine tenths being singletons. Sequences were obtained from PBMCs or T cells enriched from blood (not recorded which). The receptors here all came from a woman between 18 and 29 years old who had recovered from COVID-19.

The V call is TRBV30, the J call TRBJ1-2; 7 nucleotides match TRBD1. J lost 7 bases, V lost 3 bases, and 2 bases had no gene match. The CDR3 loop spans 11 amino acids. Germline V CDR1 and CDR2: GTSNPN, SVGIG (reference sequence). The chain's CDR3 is CAWRRDSGYTF. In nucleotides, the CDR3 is TGTGCCTGGAGGAGGGACAGTGGCTACACCTTC.

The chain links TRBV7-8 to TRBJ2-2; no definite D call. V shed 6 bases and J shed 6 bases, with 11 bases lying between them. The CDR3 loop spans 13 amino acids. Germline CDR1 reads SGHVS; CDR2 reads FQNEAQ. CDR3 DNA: TGTGCCAGCAGTCGAGACAAAGCCGGGGAGCTGTTTTTT. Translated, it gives CASSRDKAGELFF. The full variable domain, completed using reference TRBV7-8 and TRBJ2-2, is GAGVSQSPRYKVAKRGQDVALRCDPISGHVSLFWYQQALGQGPEFLTYFQNEAQLDKSGLPSDRFFAERPEGSVSTLKIQRTQQEDSAVYLCASSRDKAGELFFGEGSRLTVL.

CDR3 in DNA: TGTGCCAGCAGCCAAGATAGGCAGGGGAAAGCTTTCTTT. Translation gives CASSQDRQGKAFF. The gene calls are TRBV3-1 (or the pseudogene TRBV3-2) and TRBJ1-1, with D perhaps TRBD1 (6 bases). Trimming removed 0 bases at V and 9 bases at J, with 11 bases between. The CDR3 is made up of 13 amino acids. CDR1 and CDR2 (germline): LGHDT, YNNKEL (reference sequence).

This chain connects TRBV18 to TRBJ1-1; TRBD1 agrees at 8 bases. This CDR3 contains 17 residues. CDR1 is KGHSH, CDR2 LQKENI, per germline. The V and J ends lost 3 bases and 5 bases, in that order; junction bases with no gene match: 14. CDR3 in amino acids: CASSPRTGQVSGTEAFF. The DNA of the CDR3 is TGTGCCAGCTCACCCCGGACAGGGCAGGTGAGTGGAACTGAAGCTTTCTTT.

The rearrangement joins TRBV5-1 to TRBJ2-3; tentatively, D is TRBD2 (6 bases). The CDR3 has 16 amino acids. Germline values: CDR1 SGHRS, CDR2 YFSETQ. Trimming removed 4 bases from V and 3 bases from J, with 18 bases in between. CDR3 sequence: CASSRSGRTITDTQYF. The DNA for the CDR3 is TGCGCCAGCAGCCGAAGTGGACGGACTATAACAGATACGCAGTATTTT.

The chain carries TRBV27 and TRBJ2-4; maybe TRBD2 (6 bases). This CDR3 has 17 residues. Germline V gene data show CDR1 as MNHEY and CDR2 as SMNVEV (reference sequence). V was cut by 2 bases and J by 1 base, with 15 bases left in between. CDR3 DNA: TGTGCCAGCAGTTTACGGAGGGGCGCGCTGGCCAAAAACATTCAGTACTTC. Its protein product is CASSLRRGALAKNIQYF.

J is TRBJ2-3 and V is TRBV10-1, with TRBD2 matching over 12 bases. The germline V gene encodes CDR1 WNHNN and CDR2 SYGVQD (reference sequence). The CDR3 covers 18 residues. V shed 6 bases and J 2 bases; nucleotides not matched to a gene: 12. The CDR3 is CASSRTRLAGAATDTQYF. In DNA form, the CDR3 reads TGCGCCAGCAGCCGGACCAGACTAGCGGGAGCCGCCACAGATACGCAGTATTTT.

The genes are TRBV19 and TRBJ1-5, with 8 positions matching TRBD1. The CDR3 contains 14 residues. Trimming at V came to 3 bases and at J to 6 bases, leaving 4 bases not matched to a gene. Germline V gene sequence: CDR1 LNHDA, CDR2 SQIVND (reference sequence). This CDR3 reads CASSMTGASQPQHF. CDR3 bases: TGTGCCAGTAGTATGACAGGGGCTTCTCAGCCCCAGCATTTT.

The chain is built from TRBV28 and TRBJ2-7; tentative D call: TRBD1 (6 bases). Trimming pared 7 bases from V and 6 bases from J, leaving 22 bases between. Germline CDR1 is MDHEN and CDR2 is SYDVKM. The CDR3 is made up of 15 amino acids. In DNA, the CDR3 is TGTGCCAGCATATCTTCCCTCACAGGGCAGGTCGAGCAGTACTTC. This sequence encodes CASISSLTGQVEQYF.

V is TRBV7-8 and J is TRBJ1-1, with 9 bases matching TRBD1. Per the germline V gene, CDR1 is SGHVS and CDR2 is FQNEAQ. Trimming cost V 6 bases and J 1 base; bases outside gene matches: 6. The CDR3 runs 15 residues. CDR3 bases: TGTGCCAGCAGGCGCCGGGACAGGGAGAACACTGAAGCTTTCTTT. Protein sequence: CASRRRDRENTEAFF.

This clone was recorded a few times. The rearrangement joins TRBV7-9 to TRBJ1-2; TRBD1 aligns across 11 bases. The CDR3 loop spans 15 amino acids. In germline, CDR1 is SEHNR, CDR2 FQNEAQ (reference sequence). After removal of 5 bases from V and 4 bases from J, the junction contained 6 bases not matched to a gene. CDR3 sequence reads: CASSRRGQGVYGYTF. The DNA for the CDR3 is TGTGCCAGCAGCCGACGGGGACAGGGGGTCTATGGCTACACCTTC.

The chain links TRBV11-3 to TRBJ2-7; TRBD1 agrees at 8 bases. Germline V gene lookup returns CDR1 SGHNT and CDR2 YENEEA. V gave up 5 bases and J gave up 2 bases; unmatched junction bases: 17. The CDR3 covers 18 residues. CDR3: CASSPLARKTGVPYEQYF. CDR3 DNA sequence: TGTGCCAGCAGCCCGCTCGCCCGGAAGACAGGGGTCCCCTACGAGCAGTACTTC.

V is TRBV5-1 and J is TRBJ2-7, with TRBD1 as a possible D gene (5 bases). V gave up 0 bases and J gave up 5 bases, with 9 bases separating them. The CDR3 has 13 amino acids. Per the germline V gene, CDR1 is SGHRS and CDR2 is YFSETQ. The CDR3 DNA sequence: TGCGCCAGCAGCTTGGGCAGCAGGGACGAGCAGTACTTC. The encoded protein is CASSLGSRDEQYF.

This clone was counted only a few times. The CDR3 coding sequence is TGTGCCAGCAGCGTAGCTGGGGGGGGCGGGGAGACCCAGTACTTC. Translated, it gives CASSVAGGGGETQYF. The V and J genes are TRBV9 and TRBJ2-5; weak D call: TRBD2 (7 bases). This CDR3 region has 15 residues. Germline values: CDR1 SGDLS, CDR2 YYNGEE. The V and J ends lost 0 bases and 5 bases respectively, with 14 bases between them.

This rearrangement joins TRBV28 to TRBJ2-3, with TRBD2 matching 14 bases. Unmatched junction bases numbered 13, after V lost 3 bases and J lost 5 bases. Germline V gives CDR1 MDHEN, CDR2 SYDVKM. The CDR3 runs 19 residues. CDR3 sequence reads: CASSFYIPGTSGSLDTQYF. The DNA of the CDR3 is TGTGCCAGCAGTTTCTACATCCCCGGGACTAGCGGGAGTCTAGATACGCAGTATTTT. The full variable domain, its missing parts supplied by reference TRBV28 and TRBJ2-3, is DVKVTQSSRYLVKRTGEKVFLECVQDMDHENMFWYRQDPGLGLRLIYFSYDVKMKEKGDIPEGYSVSREKKERFSLILESASTNQTSMYLCASSFYIPGTSGSLDTQYFGPGTRLTVL.

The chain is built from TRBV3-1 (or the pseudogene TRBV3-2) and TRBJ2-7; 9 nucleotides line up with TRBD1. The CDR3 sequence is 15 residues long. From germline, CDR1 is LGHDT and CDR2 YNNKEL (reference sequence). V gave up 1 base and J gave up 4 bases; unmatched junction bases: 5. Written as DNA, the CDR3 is TGTGCCAGCAGCCAAGTGCCGGACAGGGGTTACGAGCAGTACTTC. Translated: CASSQVPDRGYEQYF.

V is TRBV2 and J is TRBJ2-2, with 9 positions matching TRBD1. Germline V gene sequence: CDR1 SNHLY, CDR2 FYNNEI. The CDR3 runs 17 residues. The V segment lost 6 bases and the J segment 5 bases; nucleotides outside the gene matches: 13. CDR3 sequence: CASSRDRADQGTGELFF. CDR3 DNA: TGTGCCAGCAGCCGGGACAGGGCGGACCAAGGGACCGGGGAGCTGTTTTTT.

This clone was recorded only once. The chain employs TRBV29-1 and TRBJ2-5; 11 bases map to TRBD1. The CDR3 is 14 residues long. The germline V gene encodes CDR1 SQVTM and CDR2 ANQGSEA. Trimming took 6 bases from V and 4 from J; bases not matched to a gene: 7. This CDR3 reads CSVLGQGASETQYF. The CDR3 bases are TGCAGCGTACTAGGACAGGGGGCTTCAGAGACCCAGTACTTC.

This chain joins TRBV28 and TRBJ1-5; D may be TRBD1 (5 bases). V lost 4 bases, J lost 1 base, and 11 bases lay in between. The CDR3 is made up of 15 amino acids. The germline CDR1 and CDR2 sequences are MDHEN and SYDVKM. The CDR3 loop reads CASSSPPGSNQPQHF. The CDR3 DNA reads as TGTGCCAGCAGTTCCCCTCCAGGGAGCAATCAGCCCCAGCATTTT.

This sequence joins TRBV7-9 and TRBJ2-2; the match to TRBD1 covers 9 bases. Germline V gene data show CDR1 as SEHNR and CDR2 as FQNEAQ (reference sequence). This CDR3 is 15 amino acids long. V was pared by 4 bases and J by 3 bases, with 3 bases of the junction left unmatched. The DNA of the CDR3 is TGTGCCAGCAGCTCTGACAGGGGGTACACCGGGGAGCTGTTTTTT. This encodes CASSSDRGYTGELFF.